This T cell receptor beta chain was sequenced during a study of post-analysis software for immune sequencing data. Study-wide findings and caveats: Controls showed lower frequencies than patients for five or six TRBV segments, and TRBV5-6, TRBV5-1 and TRBV20-1 were among these.

A note on this clonotype: The antigen is undetermined.

With 3 bases clipped from V and 9 bases from J, the junction kept 5 bases outside the gene matches. Germline V gene data show CDR1 as SGDLS and CDR2 as YYNGEE. This CDR3 is 13 amino acids long. Libraries were made from TCR beta cDNA, and they carried unique molecular identifiers. TCRdb fed the PCR reads into MiXCR, producing one record per CDR3 protein. The sample records about 400,000 distinct CDR3 sequences, roughly 35% being singletons. The sequenced sample consisted of blood. This chain uses TRBV9 with TRBJ2-1; 8 bases are shared with TRBD1. The clonotype originates from a girl between 10 and 17 years old with multiple sclerosis. The CDR3 nucleotides read TGTGCCAGCAGCGCCTCTACAGGGGGTGAGCAGTTCTTC. This codes for CASSASTGGEQFF.